What follows are 22 T cell receptor beta chains derived from one specimen sequenced in a study of shared clonotypes between healthy human individuals. Assay: immunoSEQ multiplex PCR; the TCRdb copy retains only in-frame clones and omits some. The sample consists of fewer than 800,000 clones, around 92% of them appearing once. CD45RO-negative, CCR7-positively selected cells formed the naive CD8 fraction, excluding terminally differentiated effector memory CD45RA+ cells. Sequenced material: naive CD8+ T cells sorted from blood. These receptors were collected from a man aged 30 to 39 in good health.

The rearrangement links TRBV10-2 to TRBJ2-3; D ambiguous. Germline V gene lookup returns CDR1 WSHSY and CDR2 SAAADI. V gave up 4 bases and J gave up 2 bases, with 10 bases separating them. The CDR3 runs to 14 residues. The chain's CDR3 is CASSGLITTDTQYF. The CDR3 bases are TGCGCCAGCAGTGGGTTAATTACCACAGATACGCAGTATTTT.

This chain links TRBV7-8 with TRBJ1-5, with D possibly TRBD1 on 6 matching bases. CDR3 length: 13 amino acids. Germline CDR1 is SGHVS and CDR2 is FQNEAQ. V was shortened by 2 bases and J by 7 bases, with 9 bases between the two germline ends. The DNA of the CDR3 is TGTGCCAGCAGCTTATCCAGGGGCCAGCCCCAGCATTTT. Encoded protein: CASSLSRGQPQHF.

This clone has just one count. The chain links TRBV27 to TRBJ1-4; 7 bases line up with TRBD1. Germline V CDR1 and CDR2: MNHEY, SMNVEV (reference sequence). The CDR3 covers 16 residues. The ends lost 2 bases at V and 0 bases at J; junction bases unmatched: 3. The CDR3 sequence is CASSLGTATTNEKLFF. CDR3 nucleotides: TGTGCCAGCAGTTTAGGGACAGCAACAACTAATGAAAAACTGTTTTTT.

The chain recombines TRBV19 with TRBJ2-3, with TRBD2 as a possible D gene (5 bases). The length of the CDR3 is 17 residues. V was cut by 4 bases and J by 0 bases, with 17 bases left in between. The germline V gene encodes CDR1 LNHDA and CDR2 SQIVND (reference sequence). DNA of the CDR3: TGTGCCAGTAGTAATCGAGAGGTTCGAGGGAGCACAGATACGCAGTATTTT. It encodes CASSNREVRGSTDTQYF.

CDR3 DNA sequence: TGTGCCAGCAGTTTCGCCGGGAGCGCCGGGGAGCTGTTTTTT. Protein product: CASSFAGSAGELFF. This chain links TRBV27 with TRBJ2-2; D is possibly TRBD2 (6 bases). The ends were cut back, 3 bases at V and 6 bases at J, with 11 bases in the middle. CDR3 size: 14 residues. The V gene's germline CDR1 is MNHEY and CDR2 SMNVEV (reference sequence).

V is TRBV11-2 and J is TRBJ2-7; TRBD1 agrees at 12 bases. With 8 bases clipped from V and 5 bases from J, the junction kept 10 bases outside the gene matches. The V gene's germline CDR1 is SGHAT and CDR2 FQNNGV. The CDR3 has 15 residues. The DNA for the CDR3 is TGTGCCAGCGGAGAGGGACAGGGGGCGCGGGACGAGCAGTACTTC. It codes for CASGEGQGARDEQYF.

The J gene is TRBJ1-5, the V gene TRBV28; TRBD1 aligns across 11 bases. In germline, CDR1 is MDHEN, CDR2 SYDVKM. CDR3 length equals 14 residues. After removal of 5 bases from V and 4 bases from J, the junction contained 1 base not matched to a gene. DNA of the CDR3: TGTGCCAGCAGTGGGGACAGGGGGAATCAGCCCCAGCATTTT. This translates into CASSGDRGNQPQHF.

This chain uses TRBV11-2 with TRBJ2-2, with D maybe TRBD2 (5 bases). The germline CDR1 and CDR2 sequences are SGHAT and FQNNGV. This CDR3 contains 16 residues. Trimming left V 1 base short and J 0 bases short, with 9 bases between. CDR3 sequence: CASSLVGLTNTGELFF. CDR3 DNA: TGTGCCAGCAGCTTAGTCGGACTGACGAACACCGGGGAGCTGTTTTTT.

The chain employs TRBV18 and TRBJ2-1; 14 bases agree with TRBD2. Trimming at V came to 5 bases and at J to 5 bases, leaving 2 bases not matched to a gene. Germline V gene sequence: CDR1 KGHSH, CDR2 LQKENI. The length of the CDR3 is 15 residues. This chain's CDR3 is CASSTGLAGDNEQFF. CDR3 sequence (DNA): TGTGCCAGCTCAACGGGACTAGCGGGGGACAATGAGCAGTTCTTC.

The chain carries TRBV5-1 and TRBJ1-4; the match to TRBD1 covers 9 bases. This CDR3 spans 19 amino acids. V shed 6 bases, J shed 0 bases, and the junction held 15 bases outside the gene matches. Germline CDR1 is SGHRS and CDR2 is YFSETQ. CDR3 protein: CASTRKGDRAEATNEKLFF. CDR3 DNA sequence: TGCGCCAGCACCCGGAAAGGGGACAGGGCGGAGGCAACTAATGAAAAACTGTTTTTT.

The chain carries TRBV18 and TRBJ1-1; D ambiguous. Deletions cut 8 bases from V and 0 bases from J, with 7 bases between. This CDR3 comprises 12 residues. CDR1 and CDR2 from the germline V gene are KGHSH and LQKENI. CDR3 sequence: CASEGMNTEAFF. The DNA for the CDR3 is TGTGCCAGCGAAGGCATGAACACTGAAGCTTTCTTT. The full variable domain, with the rest looked up from reference TRBV18 and TRBJ1-1, is NAGVMQNPRHLVRRRGQEARLRCSPMKGHSHVYWYRQLPEEGLKFMVYLQKENIIDESGMPKERFSAEFPKEGPSILRIQQVVRGDSAAYFCASEGMNTEAFFGQGTRLTVV.

The chain carries TRBV5-1 and TRBJ1-2; D call uncertain. Germline CDR1 reads SGHRS; CDR2 reads YFSETQ. This CDR3 is 14 amino acids long. V was pared by 0 bases and J by 8 bases, with 14 bases between. The CDR3 DNA reads as TGCGCCAGCAGCTTGGATCGGGCCTGGGAAGGCTACACCTTC. It specifies CASSLDRAWEGYTF. Variable domain in full (rest from reference TRBV5-1 and TRBJ1-2): KAGVTQTPRYLIKTRGQQVTLSCSPISGHRSVSWYQQTPGQGLQFLFEYFSETQRNKGNFPGRFSGRQFSNSRSEMNVSTLELGDSALYLCASSLDRAWEGYTFGSGTRLTVV.

This sequence joins TRBV7-9 and TRBJ2-7; TRBD2 agrees at 10 bases. V dropped 4 bases and J dropped 0; count of bases not matched to a gene: 3. The CDR3 is made up of 15 amino acids. Germline V gene lookup returns CDR1 SEHNR and CDR2 FQNEAQ (reference sequence). CDR3: CASSSRTSGSYEQYF. The CDR3, as DNA: TGTGCCAGCAGCTCAAGGACTAGCGGCTCCTACGAGCAGTACTTC.

The chain has TRBV12-5 and TRBJ2-1; no reliable D call. The V end was cut by 6 bases, the J end by 5 bases, with 14 bases between. From germline, CDR1 is LGHNT and CDR2 FRNRAP. The CDR3 has 14 residues. DNA of the CDR3: TGTGCTAGTGGCCGTTTCTCGGCCCACAATGAGCAGTTCTTC. As protein: CASGRFSAHNEQFF.

This rearrangement joins TRBV7-6 to TRBJ2-1, with D maybe TRBD2 (7 bases). From germline, CDR1 is SGHVS and CDR2 FNYEAQ. Trimming pared 1 base from V and 5 bases from J, leaving 15 bases between. This CDR3 contains 16 residues. In DNA, the CDR3 is TGTGCCAGCAGCTTAGTGGGGGCTAGCGGTAACAATGAGCAGTTCTTC. Protein: CASSLVGASGNNEQFF.

On this clone itself: Germline and junction disagree at one end, which may indicate a read error. The chain employs TRBV7-2 and TRBJ2-7; D perhaps matches TRBD2 (6 bases). Germline values: CDR1 SGHTA, CDR2 FQGNSA. This CDR3 comprises 16 residues. The CDR3 here is CASSLAEGGLPGAGHF. The CDR3 DNA follows: TGTGCCAGCAGCTTAGCCGAGGGCGGGTTGCCGGGAGCTGGGCACTTC.

The chain employs TRBV6-5 and TRBJ1-2, with TRBD1 matching over 8 bases. Per the germline V gene, CDR1 is MNHEY and CDR2 is SVGAGI. The length of the CDR3 is 14 residues. The V gene end was trimmed by 6 bases and the J gene end by 5 bases; junction bases not matched to a gene: 8. CDR3 loop: CASSLGQGLYGYTF. The CDR3, as DNA: TGTGCCAGCAGCCTTGGACAGGGCTTATATGGCTACACCTTC.

V is TRBV10-2 and J is TRBJ2-7, with 7 bases that match TRBD1. This CDR3 contains 12 residues. J lost 6 bases, V lost 8 bases, and 7 bases had no gene match. Germline V gene sequence: CDR1 WSHSY, CDR2 SAAADI. CDR3: CASGTALLEQYF. CDR3 nucleotides: TGCGCCAGCGGGACAGCGCTCCTCGAGCAGTACTTC.

DNA for the CDR3: TGTGCCAGCAGTTCTCTGAGCGCCTTGACTAGCGGGAAAGAGACCCAGTACTTC. Translation gives CASSSLSALTSGKETQYF. This chain links TRBV27 with TRBJ2-5; 11 bases fit TRBD2. V lost 4 bases, J lost 3 bases, and 13 bases stayed unmatched. There are 18 residues in the CDR3. Germline loops: CDR1 MNHEY, CDR2 SMNVEV (reference sequence).

The V call is TRBV18, the J call TRBJ2-1, with D hard to call. V dropped 2 bases and J dropped 0 bases, with 8 bases sitting between them. Germline V gene lookup returns CDR1 KGHSH and CDR2 LQKENI. This CDR3 contains 15 residues. This chain's CDR3 is CASSPDHPSYNEQFF. The CDR3 nucleotides are TGTGCCAGCTCACCAGACCATCCCTCCTACAATGAGCAGTTCTTC.

This chain connects TRBV7-3 to TRBJ2-7, with TRBD2 identical over 13 bases. Per germline, CDR1 SGHTA and CDR2 FQGTGA. The V segment lost 5 bases and the J segment 5 bases; nucleotides outside the gene matches: 3. This CDR3 has 14 amino acids. The CDR3: CASSRTSGSNEQYF. The CDR3 DNA sequence: TGTGCCAGCAGCCGGACTAGCGGGAGCAACGAGCAGTACTTC.

This clone was seen a handful of times. The chain links TRBV10-2 to TRBJ2-1, with 7 bases aligning to TRBD2. The length of the CDR3 is 15 residues. The V gene's germline CDR1 is WSHSY and CDR2 SAAADI. V lost 10 bases to trimming and J lost 3 bases; unmatched junction nucleotides: 12. The CDR3 protein is CATQEVTSSYNEQFF. The CDR3 nucleotides are TGCGCCACCCAGGAGGTGACTAGCAGCTACAATGAGCAGTTCTTC.